The entry below gives a single TCR beta chain sequence along with its context. These data originate in a study of patients and donors after allogeneic stem cell transplantation. V lost 3 bases to trimming and J lost 0 bases, with 12 bases between them. CDR1 and CDR2 (germline): DFQATT, SNEGSKA (reference sequence). There are 15 residues in the CDR3. Each CDR3 protein gets one entry after TCRdb re-called the RT-PCR reads with MiXCR. The sample consists of 45,000 to 65,000 distinct CDR3 sequences, approximately 12% of them appearing once. The sequence derives from a human donor who was either an allogeneic HSCT recipient or a stem cell or donor lymphocyte infusion donor (not recorded which). It is not recorded whose cells these are; they may come from a transplant donor. The material sequenced was blood, either unsorted or a sorted T cell fraction (not recorded which). The chain combines TRBV20-1 with TRBJ1-5; D gene uncertain. Here the CDR3 DNA reads TGCAGTGCTAGGGAGGGAAGTAGTAGCAATCAGCCCCAGCATTTT. This translates into CSAREGSSSNQPQHF.